The clone carrying this T cell receptor (beta chain) occurred a few times. A library of TCRbeta sequences, prepared with unique molecular identifiers, was generated. MiXCR was run by TCRdb on the PCR reads, yielding one entry per CDR3 protein. In the table there are fewer than 500,000 distinct CDR3 sequences, roughly 43% of which are singletons. The sample originates from a study of T-cell reconstitution after alpha-beta-depleted transplantation in children. The CDR3 is 12 residues long. Germline CDR1 ENHRY, CDR2 SYGVKD. V gave up 6 bases and J gave up 5 bases; unmatched junction bases: 0. V and J are TRBV10-3 and TRBJ1-2; 10 bases are a match to TRBD1. The receptor comes from a girl aged 2-10 years with aplastic anemia, due to receive a stem cell transplant. Sequenced material: PBMCs, taken before TCRalphabeta/CD19-depleted stem cell transplant. The CDR3: CAIRGQGYGYTF. The CDR3 DNA is TGTGCCATCAGGGGACAGGGGTATGGCTACACCTTC.